The 21 T cell receptor beta chains presented below share a single source sample, sequenced in a study of OX40 agonist ivuxolimab in advanced cancers. TCRdb keeps only in-frame clones here, not all; method: immunoSEQ multiplex PCR. The data contain approximately 90,000 clones, approximately 90% of them singletons. The sequenced sample was CD4+ or CD8+ T cells sorted from blood, obtained in a trial of the OX40 agonist ivuxolimab. The receptors come from an adult with an advanced solid tumor such as melanoma, head and neck, liver or kidney cancer.

Written as DNA, the CDR3 is TGTGCCAGCAGCTTGATGACAGGACCTGGGAGCAATCAGCCCCAGCATTTT. Its translation: CASSLMTGPGSNQPQHF. The chain uses TRBV5-8 and TRBJ1-5; possible D gene TRBD1, 6 bases. The V end was cut by 1 base, the J end by 1 base, with 15 bases between. Germline CDR1 and CDR2: SGHTS and YDEGEE. There are 17 residues in the CDR3.

The chain's CDR3 is CASSPLLAGGTYNEQFF. CDR3 in DNA: TGTGCCAGCTCACCGTTGCTAGCGGGGGGAACCTACAATGAGCAGTTCTTC. The chain recombines TRBV18 with TRBJ2-1, with 11 bases lining up with TRBD2. J gave up 2 bases and V 3 bases, and 6 bases lay outside the gene matches. CDR3 length equals 17 residues. Germline CDR1 KGHSH, CDR2 LQKENI.

The V gene is TRBV25-1, the J gene TRBJ1-5; D remains unclear. Trimming removed 2 bases from V and 0 bases from J, with 14 bases in between. Germline assignment: CDR1 MGHDK and CDR2 SYGVNS. The CDR3 has 17 amino acids. CDR3 protein: CASSEPLEDHSNQPQHF. CDR3 sequence (DNA): TGTGCCAGCAGTGAACCCCTCGAGGATCATAGCAATCAGCCCCAGCATTTT.

As DNA, the CDR3 is TGTGCCAGCATCAGGACTAGCTGGTCCAATGAGCAGTTCTTC. Amino acid sequence: CASIRTSWSNEQFF. The chain employs TRBV5-6 and TRBJ2-1; 8 bases are shared with TRBD2. The CDR3 is 14 residues long. Germline V gene sequence: CDR1 SGHDT, CDR2 YYEEEE. Germline trimming cut 6 bases from V and 6 bases from J; bases unmatched to any gene: 8.

This rearrangement joins TRBV19 to TRBJ2-2; no clear D. Trimming cost V 5 bases and J 7 bases, with 20 bases left between them. Per germline, CDR1 LNHDA and CDR2 SQIVND (reference sequence). The CDR3 loop spans 16 amino acids. DNA for the CDR3: TGTGCCAGTAGTCAACTTCCGACCGGAGCTGACGGGGAGCTGTTTTTT. It is translated as CASSQLPTGADGELFF.

This chain joins TRBV7-2 and TRBJ2-7; weak D call: TRBD1 (6 bases). The germline gives CDR1 SGHTA, CDR2 FQGNSA. V lost 5 bases and J 2 bases, leaving 16 bases between the germline ends. This CDR3 spans 15 amino acids. The CDR3 loop is CASSQGHGWTYEQYF. CDR3 bases: TGTGCCAGCAGCCAGGGACACGGATGGACCTACGAGCAGTACTTC. Based on the CDR3 plus reference TRBV7-2 and TRBJ2-7, the full variable domain is GAGVSQSPSNKVTEKGKDVELRCDPISGHTALYWYRQSLGQGLEFLIYFQGNSAPDKSGLPSDRFSAERTGGSVSTLTIQRTQQEDSAVYLCASSQGHGWTYEQYFGPGTRLTVT.

This clone was observed a single time. The chain combines TRBV6-1 with TRBJ1-2; D not resolved. Between the trimmed V and J ends, which lost 7 bases and 1 base, there was a span of 13 bases. The CDR3 runs 14 residues. Germline V CDR1 and CDR2: MNHNS, SASEGT. The CDR3 bases are TGTGCCAGCACCGAGTCGAGCAGTAACTATGGCTACACCTTC. As protein: CASTESSSNYGYTF.

This rearrangement joins TRBV20-1 to TRBJ2-5; D not certain. V dropped 7 bases and J dropped 4 bases, with 7 bases sitting between them. Germline loops: CDR1 DFQATT, CDR2 SNEGSKA (reference sequence). CDR3 length: 10 amino acids. CDR3 DNA: TGCAGTGGGGGTCTAGAGACCCAGTACTTC. It translates to CSGGLETQYF.

The J gene is TRBJ2-7, the V gene TRBV11-1; D call uncertain. The germline V gene encodes CDR1 SGHAT and CDR2 FQDESV (reference sequence). Trimming took 5 bases from V and 2 from J, leaving 7 bases between them. CDR3 size: 12 residues. The CDR3 reads CASSPSPYEQYF. For the CDR3, the DNA is TGTGCCAGCAGCCCAAGTCCCTACGAGCAGTACTTC.

The chain employs TRBV2 and TRBJ2-3, with TRBD2 identical over 12 bases. This CDR3 is 15 amino acids long. Germline CDR1 is SNHLY and CDR2 is FYNNEI. V lost 5 bases, J lost 4 bases, and 4 bases stayed unmatched. CDR3 nucleotides: TGTGCCAGCAGTTCGACTAGCGGGGGCGCAGATACGCAGTATTTT. Translating it yields CASSSTSGGADTQYF.

The V and J genes are TRBV7-9 and TRBJ2-1; 12 bases fit TRBD1. V dropped 5 bases and J dropped 9; count of bases not matched to a gene: 14. Germline lookup yields CDR1 SEHNR and CDR2 FQNEAQ (reference sequence). The CDR3 has 17 amino acids. The CDR3 protein is CASSPRARDRGQGEQFF. In DNA, the CDR3 is TGTGCCAGCAGCCCCCGAGCCCGGGACAGGGGGCAGGGTGAGCAGTTCTTC. The full variable domain, its missing parts supplied by reference TRBV7-9 and TRBJ2-1, is DTGVSQNPRHKITKRGQNVTFRCDPISEHNRLYWYRQTLGQGPEFLTYFQNEAQLEKSRLLSDRFSAERPKGSFSTLEIQRTEQGDSAMYLCASSPRARDRGQGEQFFGPGTRLTVL.

This clone showed up just a few times. The DNA for the CDR3 is TGTGCCAGCAGACCCACGGGACTAGCGGGGAGCTCCTACAATGAGCAGTTCTTC. This gives the protein CASRPTGLAGSSYNEQFF. The chain has TRBV7-9 and TRBJ2-1; 13 nucleotides align to TRBD2. In germline, CDR1 is SEHNR, CDR2 FQNEAQ (reference sequence). J was trimmed by 0 bases and V by 6 bases; bases with no gene match: 8. The CDR3 spans 18 residues. Full variable domain (outside the CDR3, taken from reference TRBV7-9 and TRBJ2-1): DTGVSQNPRHKITKRGQNVTFRCDPISEHNRLYWYRQTLGQGPEFLTYFQNEAQLEKSRLLSDRFSAERPKGSFSTLEIQRTEQGDSAMYLCASRPTGLAGSSYNEQFFGPGTRLTVL.

The CDR3 sequence: CATSRGGRMGGSNQPQHF. CDR3 sequence (DNA): TGTGCCACCAGCAGAGGAGGGAGGATGGGGGGTAGCAATCAGCCCCAGCATTTT. The genes are TRBV15 and TRBJ1-5, with a weak D call TRBD1 (5 bases). V lost 1 base, J lost 0 bases, and 16 bases lay in between. The CDR3 totals 18 residues. Per germline, CDR1 LNHNV and CDR2 YYDKDF (reference sequence).

J is TRBJ2-5 and V is TRBV5-6; possible D gene TRBD1, 6 bases. Looked up from germline, CDR1 is SGHDT and CDR2 is YYEEEE. The CDR3 covers 16 residues. The V end was cut by 4 bases, the J end by 4 bases, with 20 bases between. The CDR3 DNA follows: TGTGCCAGCAGCCCCGGACAGCAGGCGGCGGGAGAGACCCAGTACTTC. Translating it yields CASSPGQQAAGETQYF.

The V call is TRBV5-8, the J call TRBJ2-1, with a tentative D call TRBD1 (5 bases). The CDR3 totals 14 residues. V shed 0 bases and J shed 5 bases, with 9 bases lying between them. Germline loops: CDR1 SGHTS, CDR2 YDEGEE. The CDR3 DNA reads as TGTGCCAGCAGCTTGGCAGGGTTACACAATGAGCAGTTCTTC. Translation gives CASSLAGLHNEQFF.

The J gene is TRBJ2-2, the V gene TRBV18; 10 bases agree with TRBD1. CDR1 KGHSH and CDR2 LQKENI come from the germline V gene. Trimming cost V 6 bases and J 5 bases; bases outside gene matches: 3. The CDR3 spans 14 residues. CDR3: CASSGQGVTGELFF. CDR3 in DNA: TGTGCCAGCTCCGGACAGGGGGTAACCGGGGAGCTGTTTTTT.

The chain has TRBV7-9 and TRBJ1-1; D is uncertain. The CDR3 covers 10 residues. Germline V CDR1 and CDR2: SEHNR, FQNEAQ (reference sequence). The V end was cut by 1 base, the J end by 10 bases, with 4 bases between. CDR3 coding DNA: TGTGCCAGCAGCTTAGTAGGAGCTTTCTTT. This encodes CASSLVGAFF.

The gene calls are TRBV7-2 and TRBJ2-7; D uncertain. The V gene lost 2 bases and the J gene lost 2 bases, with 10 bases spanning the gap. The germline V gene encodes CDR1 SGHTA and CDR2 FQGNSA. The CDR3 length is 14 residues. This CDR3 reads CASSLLRTTYEQYF. DNA of the CDR3: TGTGCCAGCAGCTTATTAAGGACCACCTACGAGCAGTACTTC.

The gene calls are TRBV6-5 and TRBJ1-4; D remains unclear. Trimming cost V 11 bases and J 0 bases, with 13 bases left between them. The CDR3 extends over 14 amino acids. Germline assignment: CDR1 MNHEY and CDR2 SVGAGI. The CDR3 loop is CACRRSPTNEKLFF. The DNA for the CDR3 is TGTGCCTGCCGTCGGAGTCCAACTAATGAAAAACTGTTTTTT.

The CDR3 region is CSVEDGLLTDTQYF. DNA of the CDR3: TGCAGCGTTGAAGACGGACTACTCACGGATACGCAGTATTTT. The J gene is TRBJ2-3, the V gene TRBV29-1; a weak D match, TRBD2 (6 bases). The germline gives CDR1 SQVTM, CDR2 ANQGSEA. V was clipped by 0 bases and J by 6 bases, with 13 bases between them. This CDR3 region has 14 residues.

This clone appeared a few times. V usage is TRBV20-1 and J usage is TRBJ2-2; D not certain. CDR1 and CDR2 from the germline V gene are DFQATT and SNEGSKA (reference sequence). Trimming shortened V by 6 bases and J by 10 bases, and 12 bases separated the two germline ends. This CDR3 region has 11 residues. This chain's CDR3 is CSALSWPELFF. In DNA form, the CDR3 reads TGCAGTGCGTTAAGTTGGCCGGAGCTGTTTTTT.